This entry lists 20 T cell receptor beta chains sequenced from one sample in a study of blood T cell repertoires in COVID-19. Data came from immunoSEQ multiplex PCR; TCRdb stores just in-frame clones and leaves some out. Of tens of thousands of clones in the sample, about 74% were seen once. The sequenced material came from peripheral blood. These receptors were collected from a man between 65 and 85 years old with COVID-19, enrolled during active disease.

CDR3: CASSPGHSDEQYF. The CDR3 region has the DNA TGTGCCAGCAGCCCGGGACATTCGGACGAGCAGTACTTC. This sequence joins TRBV11-2 and TRBJ2-7; weak D call: TRBD1 (6 bases). V shed 5 bases and J shed 5 bases, with 13 bases lying between them. This CDR3 spans 13 amino acids. Looked up from germline, CDR1 is SGHAT and CDR2 is FQNNGV.

The V gene is TRBV6-6, the J gene TRBJ2-7; 8 bases are a match to TRBD1. There are 17 residues in the CDR3. CDR1 is MNHNY and CDR2 is SVGAGI in the germline V gene (reference sequence). The J segment lost 4 bases and the V segment lost 5 bases, leaving 16 bases of the junction unmatched. The CDR3 sequence is CASSLLGLGTGGYEQYF. The CDR3 nucleotides read TGTGCCAGCAGTCTCCTAGGTCTGGGGACAGGCGGGTACGAGCAGTACTTC.

The chain employs TRBV14 and TRBJ1-1, with no clear D. CDR1 and CDR2 (germline): SGHDN, FVKESK. The V end was cut by 7 bases, the J end by 0 bases, with 9 bases between. This CDR3 is built from 13 residues. CDR3 nucleotides: TGTGCCAGCAACGAACACCTGAACACTGAAGCTTTCTTT. This sequence encodes CASNEHLNTEAFF.

The chain recombines TRBV18 with TRBJ2-3; possibly TRBD2 for D (6 bases). This CDR3 is 14 amino acids long. Germline CDR1 KGHSH, CDR2 LQKENI. Trimming removed 2 bases from V and 4 bases from J, with 10 bases in between. CDR3 coding DNA: TGTGCCAGCTCACCATCGGGGGTCGCAGATACGCAGTATTTT. It codes for CASSPSGVADTQYF.

CDR3 sequence: CASRIPGYTEAFF. CDR3 nucleotide sequence: TGTGCCAGCAGGATACCAGGGTACACTGAAGCTTTCTTT. The J gene is TRBJ1-1, the V gene TRBV6-6, with D perhaps matching TRBD1 (5 bases). CDR3 size: 13 residues. Trimming stripped 6 bases from V and 3 bases from J, with 11 bases between. Per the germline V gene, CDR1 is MNHNY and CDR2 is SVGAGI (reference sequence).

V usage is TRBV6-5 and J usage is TRBJ1-2, with no clear D. V gave up 2 bases and J gave up 2 bases, with 6 bases separating them. Germline-derived CDR1 and CDR2 are MNHEY and SVGAGI. This CDR3 region has 13 residues. The CDR3 is CASSYSHNYGYTF. The CDR3 nucleotides read TGTGCCAGCAGTTACAGCCACAACTATGGCTACACCTTC.

This chain uses TRBV27 with TRBJ2-3; no clear D. V lost 3 bases and J lost 2, with 9 bases in between. Germline CDR1 reads MNHEY; CDR2 reads SMNVEV (reference sequence). The CDR3 runs to 14 residues. The CDR3, as DNA: TGTGCCAGCAGTTTTGAGGTATCCACAGATACGCAGTATTTT. Its translation is CASSFEVSTDTQYF.

Only a few counts were recorded for this clone. This chain joins TRBV7-9 and TRBJ2-1; TRBD1 aligns across 9 bases. Trimming removed 6 bases from V and 8 bases from J; junction bases left unmatched: 8. Germline V gives CDR1 SEHNR, CDR2 FQNEAQ (reference sequence). CDR3 size: 14 residues. CDR3 nucleotides: TGTGCCAGCAGTCGACACAGGGGGCTGGATGAGCAGTTCTTC. It is translated as CASSRHRGLDEQFF.

V is TRBV6-5 and J is TRBJ1-5; 8 bases fit TRBD1. Unmatched junction bases numbered 3, after V lost 2 bases and J lost 6 bases. From germline, CDR1 is MNHEY and CDR2 SVGAGI. The CDR3 totals 14 residues. The CDR3 DNA reads TGTGCCAGCAGTTACACAGGGGGGATTCAGCCCCAGCATTTT. Amino acid sequence: CASSYTGGIQPQHF.

The chain recombines TRBV5-1 with TRBJ1-5, with 8 bases lining up with TRBD1. Germline lookup yields CDR1 SGHRS and CDR2 YFSETQ. This CDR3 spans 15 amino acids. J was trimmed by 1 base and V by 2 bases; bases with no gene match: 2. The CDR3, as DNA: TGCGCCAGCAGCTTTACAGGGGGAAGCAATCAGCCCCAGCATTTT. It codes for CASSFTGGSNQPQHF.

V usage is TRBV7-8 and J usage is TRBJ2-7; D not resolved. This CDR3 contains 14 residues. Germline loops: CDR1 SGHVS, CDR2 FQNEAQ. V was trimmed by 4 bases and J by 3 bases, leaving 13 bases between them. The CDR3 protein is CASSYPGRFYEQYF. The CDR3 region has the DNA TGTGCCAGCAGCTACCCAGGTAGATTCTACGAGCAGTACTTC.

The J gene is TRBJ1-1, the V gene TRBV29-1; no reliable D call. CDR3 length: 12 residues. Trimming cost V 6 bases and J 0 bases, with 8 bases left between them. The germline V gene encodes CDR1 SQVTM and CDR2 ANQGSEA. The CDR3 is CSVVVVNTEAFF. The CDR3 coding sequence is TGCAGCGTCGTAGTTGTGAACACTGAAGCTTTCTTT.

The chain couples TRBV2 to TRBJ1-3; 7 bases match TRBD1. Germline lookup yields CDR1 SNHLY and CDR2 FYNNEI. This CDR3 comprises 16 residues. J lost 0 bases, V lost 5 bases, and 7 bases had no gene match. CDR3 loop: CASSPTGVGSGNTIYF. The CDR3 coding sequence is TGTGCCAGCAGTCCTACAGGGGTTGGCTCTGGAAACACCATATATTTT.

This chain links TRBV7-2 with TRBJ1-1; a possible D gene is TRBD1 (5 bases). The CDR3 covers 16 residues. V dropped 0 bases and J dropped 1 base, with 12 bases sitting between them. Germline V gene sequence: CDR1 SGHTA, CDR2 FQGNSA. The CDR3 loop is CASSLARGRANTEAFF. CDR3 coding DNA: TGTGCCAGCAGCTTAGCGCGTGGCAGGGCGAACACTGAAGCTTTCTTT.

This rearrangement joins TRBV11-3 to TRBJ1-1, with D perhaps matching TRBD1 (5 bases). The CDR3 has 13 amino acids. Germline values: CDR1 SGHNT, CDR2 YENEEA. V was trimmed by 3 bases and J by 10 bases, leaving 15 bases between them. The CDR3, as DNA: TGTGCCAGCAGCTTCGGAGCAGGGAATGGAGCTTTCTTT. Translating it yields CASSFGAGNGAFF.

The chain uses TRBV19 and TRBJ1-1; 7 bases are shared with TRBD1. The CDR3 spans 14 residues. Per the germline V gene, CDR1 is LNHDA and CDR2 is SQIVND (reference sequence). After removal of 5 bases from V and 6 bases from J, the junction contained 9 bases not matched to a gene. The CDR3 protein is CASSPRQDRAEAFF. DNA for the CDR3: TGTGCCAGTAGTCCAAGACAAGACAGGGCTGAAGCTTTCTTT.

This clone was recorded only once. The chain employs TRBV6-8 and TRBJ2-6; a weak D match, TRBD2 (5 bases). The V and J ends lost 2 bases and 4 bases respectively, with 21 bases between them. Germline V lookup: CDR1 MNHGY, CDR2 SAAAGT. The CDR3 contains 19 residues. CDR3 sequence (DNA): TGTGCCAGCAGTTACCTCAAGTGCGGGTGTATATGGGGGGCCAACGTCCTGACTTTC. This translates into CASSYLKCGCIWGANVLTF.

The chain combines TRBV29-1 with TRBJ2-3, with D possibly matching TRBD1 (5 bases). The V and J ends lost 4 bases and 1 base respectively, with 9 bases between them. The CDR3 extends over 13 amino acids. In germline, CDR1 is SQVTM, CDR2 ANQGSEA. Here the CDR3 reads CSVGWGRTDTQYF. CDR3 sequence (DNA): TGCAGCGTTGGATGGGGCCGCACAGATACGCAGTATTTT.

This clone has only one observation. The gene calls are TRBV19 and TRBJ1-1; D is uncertain. The CDR3 consists of 12 residues. Looked up from germline, CDR1 is LNHDA and CDR2 is SQIVND (reference sequence). Trimming removed 10 bases from V and 0 bases from J, with 9 bases in between. The CDR3 loop reads CATMEVNTEAFF. DNA for the CDR3: TGTGCCACCATGGAGGTGAACACTGAAGCTTTCTTT.

The genes are TRBV5-6 and TRBJ2-3; D remains ambiguous. Germline V gene data show CDR1 as SGHDT and CDR2 as YYEEEE. The CDR3 totals 14 residues. Trimming stripped 0 bases from V and 4 bases from J, with 9 bases between. The CDR3 protein is CASSLGHVADTQYF. In DNA form, the CDR3 reads TGTGCCAGCAGCTTGGGACATGTCGCAGATACGCAGTATTTT.